This T cell receptor beta chain was retrieved from a study of blood T cell repertoires in COVID-19. Study as a whole: Donors in the United States, Italy and Spain gave samples during acute or convalescent COVID-19. PBMCs, B-cell-depleted T cells, or T cells provided the cDNA or gDNA that made up the material.

This CDR3 spans 13 amino acids. With 6 bases removed from V and 2 bases from J, the gap between germline ends came to 10 bases. Germline CDR1 is MNHEY and CDR2 is SVGAGI. In the original processing: The assay estimated nucleated cells by amplifying reference gene primers. Generated by immunoSEQ multiplex PCR, the TCRdb table keeps only in-frame clones and is missing some. V, J and clone size derive from that table, while D and trimming were established from the DNA sequence. This table holds some 200,000 clones, 84% found once. The TCR was taken from a woman between 50 and 59 years old with active or convalescent COVID-19. This chain connects TRBV6-5 to TRBJ1-2, with D unclear. The sequenced material came from peripheral blood. CDR3 nucleotides: TGTGCCAGCAGCCGGGCGGGGAACTATGGCTACACCTTC. It codes for CASSRAGNYGYTF.